The TCR beta chain described here comes from a study of early T cells in non-severe SARS-CoV-2 infection. The overall study: Unpaired chains resulted from sequencing bulk RNA of unsorted whole blood.

Attached unique molecular identifiers marked individual cDNA molecules. TCRdb independently ran MiXCR on the 5' RACE reads; one entry per CDR3 protein. The sample lists 32,000 or so distinct CDR3 sequences, roughly 9.2% occurring once. This CDR3 has 16 amino acids. Trimming removed 5 bases from V and 5 bases from J; junction bases left unmatched: 12. CDR1 and CDR2 (germline): SNHLY, FYNNEI. This clonotype was seen ten or more times. The antigen remains unidentified. Study-wide points: Matches to VDJdb favored anti-spike CD8 responses and missed private and CD4 specificities.

This clonotype originated in an adult who was a healthcare worker with PCR-confirmed SARS-CoV-2 infection or an uninfected control (not recorded which). The chain links TRBV2 to TRBJ1-5, with 7 bases identical to TRBD1. Specimen: whole blood. CDR3 in amino acids: CASSKIRDSGYQPQHF. The CDR3 nucleotides read TGTGCCAGCAGTAAAATCCGGGACAGCGGCTATCAGCCCCAGCATTTT.